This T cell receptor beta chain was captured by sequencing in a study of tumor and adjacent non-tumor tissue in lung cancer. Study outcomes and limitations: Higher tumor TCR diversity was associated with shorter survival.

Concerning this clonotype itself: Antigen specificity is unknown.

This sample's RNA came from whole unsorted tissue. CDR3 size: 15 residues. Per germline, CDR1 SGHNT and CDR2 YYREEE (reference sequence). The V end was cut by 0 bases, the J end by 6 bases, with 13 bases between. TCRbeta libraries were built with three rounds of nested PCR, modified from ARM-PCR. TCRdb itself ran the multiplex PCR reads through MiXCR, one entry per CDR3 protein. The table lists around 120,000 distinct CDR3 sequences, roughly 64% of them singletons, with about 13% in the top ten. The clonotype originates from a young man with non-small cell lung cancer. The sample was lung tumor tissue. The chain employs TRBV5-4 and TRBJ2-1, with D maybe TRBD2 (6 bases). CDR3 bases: TGTGCCAGCAGCTTGGAGGCGGGATCAAGCAATGAGCAGTTCTTC. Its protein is CASSLEAGSSNEQFF.